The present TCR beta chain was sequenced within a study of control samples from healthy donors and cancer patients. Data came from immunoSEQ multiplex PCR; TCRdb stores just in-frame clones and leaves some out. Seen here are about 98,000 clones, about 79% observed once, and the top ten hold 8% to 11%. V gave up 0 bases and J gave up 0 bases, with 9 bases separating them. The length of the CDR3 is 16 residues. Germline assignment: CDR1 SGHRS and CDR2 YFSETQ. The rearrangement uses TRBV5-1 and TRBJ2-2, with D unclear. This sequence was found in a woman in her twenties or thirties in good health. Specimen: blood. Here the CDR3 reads CASSLANLPNTGELFF. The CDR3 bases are TGCGCCAGCAGCTTGGCCAACCTCCCGAACACCGGGGAGCTGTTTTTT.